The 25 T cell receptor beta chains listed next were all sequenced from one sample in a study of CD8 T cells in ankylosing spondylitis. TCRdb re-called the 5' RACE reads through MiXCR, storing one row per CDR3 protein. Of about 240,000 distinct CDR3 sequences in the sample, about 10% were seen once. Sequenced sample: blood, either unsorted or a sorted T cell fraction (not recorded which). All receptors derive from a male donor with ankylosing spondylitis or in good health (not recorded which).

This clonotype was observed at least ten times. The chain has TRBV6-1 and TRBJ2-7; TRBD2 aligns across 15 bases. With 6 bases clipped from V and 6 bases from J, the junction kept 9 bases outside the gene matches. CDR1 and CDR2 (germline): MNHNS, SASEGT. This CDR3 spans 16 amino acids. CDR3 loop: CASSRDPGLAGGEQYF. CDR3 nucleotide sequence: TGTGCCAGCAGCCGGGACCCGGGACTAGCGGGAGGCGAGCAGTACTTC.

V gene TRBV20-1 combines with J gene TRBJ2-7; 7 bases line up with TRBD2. The V gene end was trimmed by 2 bases and the J gene end by 2 bases; junction bases not matched to a gene: 6. Germline V CDR1 and CDR2: DFQATT, SNEGSKA (reference sequence). The CDR3 length is 14 residues. CDR3 nucleotide sequence: TGCAGTGCTAGAAGGCAGGGAGGGACCTACGAGCAGTACTTC. This codes for CSARRQGGTYEQYF.

This clonotype was observed many times. CDR3 sequence (DNA): TGCGCCAGCAGCGACTTAGTAGAGCAGTTCTTC. Residues: CASSDLVEQFF. This sequence joins TRBV5-1 and TRBJ2-1; unclear D gene. V lost 4 bases to trimming and J lost 10 bases, with 9 bases between them. The germline gives CDR1 SGHRS, CDR2 YFSETQ. This CDR3 contains 11 residues. Complete variable domain (other parts from reference TRBV5-1 and TRBJ2-1): KAGVTQTPRYLIKTRGQQVTLSCSPISGHRSVSWYQQTPGQGLQFLFEYFSETQRNKGNFPGRFSGRQFSNSRSEMNVSTLELGDSALYLCASSDLVEQFFGPGTRLTVL.

This clonotype was found many times. The rearrangement uses TRBV28 and TRBJ2-2, with 7 bases matching TRBD1. The germline gives CDR1 MDHEN, CDR2 SYDVKM. The CDR3 covers 16 residues. V was pared by 5 bases and J by 1 base, with 7 bases of the junction left unmatched. CDR3 bases: TGTGCCAGCAGTCTCCTTTGGACAGGGAACACCGGGGAGCTGTTTTTT. Residues: CASSLLWTGNTGELFF.

This clonotype was seen a few times. This sequence joins TRBV5-1 and TRBJ2-4; 8 nucleotides match TRBD2. In germline, CDR1 is SGHRS, CDR2 YFSETQ. V dropped 2 bases and J dropped 3; count of bases not matched to a gene: 1. The length of the CDR3 is 14 residues. CDR3 coding DNA: TGCGCCAGCAGCTTCGCGGGGGGCAAAAACATTCAGTACTTC. Translating it yields CASSFAGGKNIQYF.

CDR3 in DNA: TGTGCCAGCAGTATTCCGGGGCCGAGGGCCAATGAGCAGTTCTTC. It specifies CASSIPGPRANEQFF. V is TRBV12-3 or TRBV12-4 and J is TRBJ2-1, with D perhaps matching TRBD1 or TRBD2 (5 bases each). V lost 5 bases to trimming and J lost 6 bases, with 17 bases between them. The CDR3 length is 15 residues.

Ten or more counts support this clonotype. The rearrangement links TRBV20-1 to TRBJ2-5; unclear D gene. The germline gives CDR1 DFQATT, CDR2 SNEGSKA (reference sequence). V was shortened by 0 bases and J by 4 bases, with 18 bases between the two germline ends. The CDR3 spans 16 residues. CDR3 DNA: TGCAGTGCTAGAGATTCGCTCGAGCCGATCGGAGAGACCCAGTACTTC. Its protein product is CSARDSLEPIGETQYF.

The sample holds many counts of this clonotype. The rearrangement links TRBV5-1 to TRBJ2-1, with TRBD2 matching 9 bases. The J segment lost 0 bases and the V segment lost 4 bases, leaving 5 bases of the junction unmatched. CDR1 is SGHRS and CDR2 is YFSETQ in the germline V gene. The CDR3 sequence is 16 residues long. The CDR3 DNA reads as TGCGCCAGCAGCCTACTTAGCGGGAGCTCCTACAATGAGCAGTTCTTC. Protein sequence: CASSLLSGSSYNEQFF.

This clonotype was seen at least ten times. The J gene is TRBJ2-7, the V gene TRBV5-1; D gene unclear. Per the germline V gene, CDR1 is SGHRS and CDR2 is YFSETQ. The CDR3 length is 13 residues. The V gene lost 1 base and the J gene lost 5 bases, with 10 bases spanning the gap. This CDR3 reads CASSLRQSNEQYF. DNA for the CDR3: TGCGCCAGCAGCTTGAGGCAATCCAACGAGCAGTACTTC. The complete variable domain, with remaining parts taken from reference TRBV5-1 and TRBJ2-7, reads KAGVTQTPRYLIKTRGQQVTLSCSPISGHRSVSWYQQTPGQGLQFLFEYFSETQRNKGNFPGRFSGRQFSNSRSEMNVSTLELGDSALYLCASSLRQSNEQYFGPGTRLTVT.

This clonotype was detected many times. The chain employs TRBV9 and TRBJ2-2, with D tentatively TRBD1 or TRBD2 (5 bases each). CDR3 length equals 14 residues. Trimming removed 7 bases at V and 0 bases at J, with 10 bases between. Germline V gene data show CDR1 as SGDLS and CDR2 as YYNGEE. CDR3 loop: CASGGGANTGELFF. CDR3 bases: TGTGCCAGCGGGGGTGGGGCGAACACCGGGGAGCTGTTTTTT.

This clonotype was recorded many times. CDR3 in DNA: TGCGCCAGCAGCTTGGTCTTATCGGGAGATACGCAGTATTTT. Amino acid sequence: CASSLVLSGDTQYF. V gene TRBV5-1 combines with J gene TRBJ2-3, with no clear D. Germline V gene sequence: CDR1 SGHRS, CDR2 YFSETQ. This CDR3 has 14 residues. Trimming shortened V by 0 bases and J by 5 bases, and 10 bases separated the two germline ends.

This clonotype was seen at least ten times. CDR3 coding DNA: TGTGCCAGCAGTTTCCTCGACTCGTCTAGCACAGATACGCAGTATTTT. The encoded protein is CASSFLDSSSTDTQYF. The chain has TRBV12-3 or TRBV12-4 and TRBJ2-3; D gene ambiguous. The CDR3 loop spans 16 amino acids. V was trimmed by 3 bases and J by 0 bases, leaving 13 bases between them.

CDR3 protein: CAISATEEKAEAFF. In DNA form, the CDR3 reads TGTGCCATCAGTGCTACGGAGGAGAAGGCTGAAGCTTTCTTT. The J gene is TRBJ1-1, the V gene TRBV10-3; D unclear. The CDR3 has 14 residues. CDR1 and CDR2 (germline): ENHRY, SYGVKD. V lost 4 bases to trimming and J lost 6 bases, with 15 bases between them.

This clonotype was counted a few times. J is TRBJ2-3 and V is TRBV2, with 7 bases lining up with TRBD2. CDR3 size: 16 residues. Trimming removed 3 bases from V and 0 bases from J; junction bases left unmatched: 6. Looked up from germline, CDR1 is SNHLY and CDR2 is FYNNEI. CDR3 DNA: TGTGCCAGCAGTGAGTCAGAAGCGGGGAGCACAGATACGCAGTATTTT. Its translation is CASSESEAGSTDTQYF.

This clonotype was detected ten times or more. The chain couples TRBV20-1 to TRBJ2-7; possibly TRBD2 for D (6 bases). CDR1 is DFQATT, CDR2 SNEGSKA, per germline (reference sequence). V lost 3 bases and J 2 bases, leaving 11 bases between the germline ends. This CDR3 has 13 residues. The CDR3 coding sequence is TGCAGTGCTAGGGGCGGGATCCCCTACGAGCAGTACTTC. Translating it yields CSARGGIPYEQYF.

This clonotype was seen once. This chain's CDR3 is CASSQGVSGGLSSYEQYF. The CDR3 region has the DNA TGTGCCAGCAGCCAAGGAGTTAGCGGGGGCCTTAGCTCCTACGAGCAGTACTTC. This rearrangement joins TRBV3-1 to TRBJ2-7; 9 nucleotides match TRBD2. Trimming cost V 1 base and J 0 bases; bases outside gene matches: 10. There are 18 residues in the CDR3. In germline, CDR1 is LGHDT, CDR2 YNNKEL (reference sequence).

Points on this clonotype: A read error may be the cause here, since a much bigger clone is one base away. This rearrangement joins TRBV12-3 or TRBV12-4 to TRBJ1-1; D unclear. The CDR3 covers 14 residues. V shed 8 bases and J shed 1 base, with 14 bases lying between them. The CDR3, as DNA: TGTGCCAGCGGCGCCGTCGAGGGGAACACTGAAGCTTTCTTT. This gives the protein CASGAVEGNTEAFF.

In its sample, this clonotype was seen a few times. The chain links TRBV3-1 to TRBJ2-2; TRBD2 might be the D (5 bases). Germline V lookup: CDR1 LGHDT, CDR2 YNNKEL (reference sequence). The V end was cut by 7 bases, the J end by 7 bases, with 16 bases between. This CDR3 comprises 14 residues. CDR3 in DNA: TGTGCCAGCACCCCCAGGACTGCCCGCGGGGAGCTGTTTTTT. Its translation is CASTPRTARGELFF.

This clonotype turned up a few times. The rearrangement links TRBV27 to TRBJ2-7; D not certain. The germline V gene has CDR1 MNHEY and CDR2 SMNVEV (reference sequence). CDR3 length: 14 amino acids. Trimming pared 2 bases from V and 0 bases from J, leaving 8 bases between. The CDR3 region is CASSLRAPSYEQYF. The CDR3 DNA reads as TGTGCCAGCAGTTTAAGGGCCCCCTCCTACGAGCAGTACTTC.

This clonotype appeared many times. V gene TRBV7-7 combines with J gene TRBJ2-1; TRBD2 aligns across 11 bases. CDR1 and CDR2 (germline): SSHAT, FNYEAQ (reference sequence). CDR3 length equals 15 residues. Trimming at V came to 1 base and at J to 8 bases, leaving 4 bases not matched to a gene. CDR3 sequence (DNA): TGTGCCAGCAGCTTAGTAGCGGGGGGGCCCCATGAGCAGTTCTTC. It specifies CASSLVAGGPHEQFF. The full variable domain, its missing parts supplied by reference TRBV7-7 and TRBJ2-1, is GAGVSQSPRYKVTKRGQDVTLRCDPISSHATLYWYQQALGQGPEFLTYFNYEAQPDKSGLPSDRFSAERPEGSISTLTIQRTEQRDSAMYRCASSLVAGGPHEQFFGPGTRLTVL.

Ten or more counts support this clonotype. The chain links TRBV12-3 or TRBV12-4 to TRBJ1-6; D ambiguous. CDR3 length: 13 amino acids. V gave up 2 bases and J gave up 12 bases, with 11 bases separating them. CDR3 loop: CASSLMVREPLHF. CDR3 nucleotides: TGTGCCAGCAGTTTAATGGTTCGAGAACCCCTCCACTTT.

This clonotype was counted a few times. Written as DNA, the CDR3 is TGCAGCGTTGCCCAAACAAAGGTAGATACGCAGTATTTT. This codes for CSVAQTKVDTQYF. J is TRBJ2-3 and V is TRBV29-1; D gene uncertain. CDR1 SQVTM and CDR2 ANQGSEA come from the germline V gene. The CDR3 runs to 13 residues. The V gene lost 4 bases and the J gene lost 5 bases, with 13 bases spanning the gap.

The chain is built from TRBV5-1 and TRBJ2-3; 12 nucleotides agree with TRBD2. The V gene end was trimmed by 4 bases and the J gene end by 5 bases; junction bases not matched to a gene: 5. CDR3 length equals 15 residues. CDR1 is SGHRS and CDR2 is YFSETQ in the germline V gene. The CDR3 loop is CASSPGLAGIDTQYF. As DNA, the CDR3 is TGCGCCAGCAGCCCGGGACTAGCGGGCATAGATACGCAGTATTTT.

This clonotype has only a few counts. The CDR3 region has the DNA TGTGCCAGCAGCCCCGCTACCGGAGCGAACTACAATGAGCAGTTCTTC. Its translation is CASSPATGANYNEQFF. The V call is TRBV12-3 or TRBV12-4, the J call TRBJ2-1; D remains ambiguous. The CDR3 has 16 residues. Trimming shortened V by 6 bases and J by 3 bases, and 18 bases separated the two germline ends.

This clonotype was seen a handful of times. The rearrangement links TRBV7-2 to TRBJ1-2; D perhaps matches TRBD1 (5 bases). The ends were cut back, 2 bases at V and 4 bases at J, with 17 bases in the middle. The CDR3 sequence is 16 residues long. Germline V gives CDR1 SGHTA, CDR2 FQGNSA. Here the CDR3 reads CASSLLAGSNGYGYTF. The CDR3 coding sequence is TGTGCCAGCAGCTTACTAGCAGGGAGTAATGGCTATGGCTACACCTTC.